The source of this T cell receptor beta chain is a study of Graves' ophthalmopathy and Graves' hyperthyroidism. This clonotype has at least ten counts. Its specificity is unknown. The CDR3 does not close with the conserved phenylalanine or tryptophan, likely indicating a read error. RNA transcripts provided the template for amplifying TCR beta CDR3 regions. Following a first-round RT-PCR that used HTBI primers, a second-round multiplex PCR was carried out. A single record per CDR3 protein comes from TCRdb applying MiXCR to the multiplex PCR reads. The sample carries some 390,000 distinct CDR3 sequences, about 17% recorded once. Trimming removed 7 bases at V and 7 bases at J, with 17 bases between. The CDR3 spans 12 residues. The germline gives CDR1 SQVTM, CDR2 ANQGSEA. General observations from the study: Appearing in blood as well were most expanded thyroid clonotypes above 0.001 frequency.

This chain uses TRBV29-1 with TRBJ2-7; D may match TRBD1 or TRBD2 (5 bases each). The clonotype originates from a woman between 18 and 30 years old with Graves' ophthalmopathy. The sequenced sample consisted of peripheral blood. CDR3 loop: CSASGPWGEQYL. The CDR3 nucleotides are TGCAGCGCCTCCGGGCCTTGGGGGGAGCAGTACCTC.